Listed below are T cell receptor beta chains from one sample, sequenced in a study of blood T cell repertoires in COVID-19. The assay was immunoSEQ multiplex PCR, and TCRdb's table has in-frame clones only and misses some. The sample comprises around 73,000 clones, around 77% of which are singletons, and under 2.5% rests with the top ten. The specimen sequenced was peripheral blood. The receptor set was obtained from an older man with COVID-19, enrolled during active disease. CDR3s leave out the opening cysteine and the closing phenylalanine or tryptophan.

v_gene	j_gene	CDR3aa
TRBV19	TRBJ2-5	ASSIAGVETQY
TRBV9	TRBJ1-2	ASSAAGAYGYT
TRBV4-3	TRBJ2-3	ASSQGHYGTSGATDTQY
TRBV18	TRBJ2-7	ASHGQGNYEQY
TRBV11-2	TRBJ1-5	ASSQDRAQPQH
TRBV28	TRBJ1-2	ASRDDRIYGYT
TRBV4-1	TRBJ1-5	ASSQEGRGNQPQH
TRBV28	TRBJ1-2	ATVDRDDYGYT
TRBV4-3	TRBJ2-3	ASSQRYPPPGGVSTDTQY
TRBV28	TRBJ1-2	ASTRSSYGYT
TRBV12-3/TRBV12-4	TRBJ2-1	ASTLVVGEQF
TRBV18	TRBJ2-7	ASSRNTGDGYEQY
TRBV11-2	TRBJ2-2	ASSFNRGRAGELF
TRBV5-5	TRBJ2-5	ASSPSGRYETQY
TRBV20-1	TRBJ1-6	SASTGQGISPLH
TRBV13	TRBJ2-7	ASQAASGTYEQY
TRBV9	TRBJ2-2	ASSVAPGDTGELF
TRBV6-6	TRBJ2-7	ASTDSGTIIYEQY
TRBV12-3/TRBV12-4	TRBJ2-7	ASGPSSYEQY
TRBV7-2	TRBJ2-7	ASSSDRGGWQY
TRBV6-2/TRBV6-3	TRBJ2-3	ASSYGPGGSTDTQY
TRBV5-4	TRBJ1-5	ASSLDRVNQPQH
TRBV30	TRBJ2-4	AWRDYRGGQY
TRBV9	TRBJ2-7	ASSVGAGLGHEQY
TRBV15	TRBJ1-2	ATSRGRNYGYT
TRBV12-5	TRBJ2-1	ASGSGLAGVYNEQF
TRBV19	TRBJ1-1	ASMGTTEAF
TRBV19	TRBJ2-2	ASRKREGPGTGELF
TRBV20-1	TRBJ2-7	SASTGSYEQY
TRBV5-8	TRBJ2-1	ASSTATSSGINEQF
TRBV11-1	TRBJ1-2	ASSLEPFSVGYT